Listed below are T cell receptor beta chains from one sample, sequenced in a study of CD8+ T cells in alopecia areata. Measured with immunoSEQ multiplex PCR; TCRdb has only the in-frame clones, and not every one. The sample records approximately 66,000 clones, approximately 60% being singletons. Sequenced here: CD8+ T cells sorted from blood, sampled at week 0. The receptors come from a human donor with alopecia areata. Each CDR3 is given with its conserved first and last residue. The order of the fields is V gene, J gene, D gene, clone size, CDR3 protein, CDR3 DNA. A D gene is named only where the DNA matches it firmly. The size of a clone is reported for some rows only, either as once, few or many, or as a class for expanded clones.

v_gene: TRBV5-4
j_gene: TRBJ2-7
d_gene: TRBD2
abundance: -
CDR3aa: CASSQGTSGSWGREQYF
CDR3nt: TGCGCCAGCAGCCAAGGGACTAGCGGGAGCTGGGGTCGCGAGCAGTACTTC

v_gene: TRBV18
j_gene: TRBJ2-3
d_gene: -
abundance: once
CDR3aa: CASSPPSLGDTDTQYF
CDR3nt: TGTGCCAGCTCACCACCTTCTCTCGGTGACACAGATACGCAGTATTTT

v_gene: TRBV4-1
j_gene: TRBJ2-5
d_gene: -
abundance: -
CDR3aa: CASSLIPSMRSVAQETQYF
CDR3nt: TGCGCCAGCAGCCTTATTCCCTCCATGAGGTCGGTGGCACAAGAGACCCAGTACTTC

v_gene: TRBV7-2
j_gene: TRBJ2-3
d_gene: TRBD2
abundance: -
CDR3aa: CASSLTSGGGDTQYF
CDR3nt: TGTGCCAGCAGCTTGACTAGCGGGGGTGGAGATACGCAGTATTTT

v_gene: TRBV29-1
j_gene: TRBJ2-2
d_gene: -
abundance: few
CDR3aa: CSVVSRSTGELFF
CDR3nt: TGCAGCGTTGTAAGCCGTTCAACCGGGGAGCTGTTTTTT

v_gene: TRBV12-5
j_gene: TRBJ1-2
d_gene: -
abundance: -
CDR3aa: CASGDTVNYGYTF
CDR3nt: TGTGCTAGTGGAGATACAGTTAACTATGGCTACACCTTC

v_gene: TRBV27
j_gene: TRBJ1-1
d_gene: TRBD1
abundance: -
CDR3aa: CASSQRQGGEILAAAEAFF
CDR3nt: TGTGCCAGCAGCCAAAGACAGGGAGGCGAAATCCTTGCCGCGGCTGAAGCTTTCTTT

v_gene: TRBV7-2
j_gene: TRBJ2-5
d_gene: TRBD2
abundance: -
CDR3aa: CASSPVSGIGETQYF
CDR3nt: TGTGCCAGCAGCCCCGTGAGCGGGATTGGAGAGACCCAGTACTTC

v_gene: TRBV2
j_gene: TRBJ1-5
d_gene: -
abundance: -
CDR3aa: CASSESLSDRPQHF
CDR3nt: TGTGCCAGCAGTGAAAGCTTATCGGACAGACCCCAGCATTTT

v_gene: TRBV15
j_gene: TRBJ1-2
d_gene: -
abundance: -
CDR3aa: CATSYAGAHGYTF
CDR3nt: TGTGCCACCAGCTATGCAGGGGCTCATGGCTACACCTTC

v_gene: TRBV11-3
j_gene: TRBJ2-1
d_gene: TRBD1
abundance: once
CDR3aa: CASSLLGTGIYNEQFF
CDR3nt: TGTGCCAGCAGCCTCTTGGGGACAGGGATTTACAATGAGCAGTTCTTC

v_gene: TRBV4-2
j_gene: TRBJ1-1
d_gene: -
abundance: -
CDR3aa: CASRREVNTEAFF
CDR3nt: TGTGCCAGCAGGCGGGAAGTGAACACTGAAGCTTTCTTT

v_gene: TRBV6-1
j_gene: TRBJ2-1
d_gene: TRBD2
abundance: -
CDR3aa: CASSVLAGNYNEQFF
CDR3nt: TGTGCCAGCAGTGTACTAGCGGGAAACTACAATGAGCAGTTCTTC